Each of the 5 T cell receptor beta chains below was sequenced from the same sample in a study of blood T cell repertoires in COVID-19. Data came from immunoSEQ multiplex PCR; TCRdb stores just in-frame clones and leaves some out. The data hold roughly 100,000 clones, with 88% observed a single time. Material: peripheral blood. The source is a woman aged 70-85 years with acute or convalescent COVID-19.

The CDR3 nucleotides are TGTGCCTGGAGCGGACAGGGGAACACTGAAGCTTTCTTT. It is translated as CAWSGQGNTEAFF. This chain joins TRBV30 and TRBJ1-1, with 8 bases that match TRBD1. The germline gives CDR1 GTSNPN, CDR2 SVGIG (reference sequence). V was pared by 3 bases and J by 1 base, with 1 base of the junction left unmatched. The CDR3 length is 13 residues.

CDR3 DNA sequence: TGTGCCAGTGGGACAGGGGGCTCTCAGCCCCAGCATTTT. Translating it yields CASGTGGSQPQHF. This chain connects TRBV19 to TRBJ1-5, with 12 bases lining up with TRBD1. V shed 8 bases and J 6 bases; nucleotides not matched to a gene: 2. From germline, CDR1 is LNHDA and CDR2 SQIVND (reference sequence). The CDR3 is 13 residues long.

V is TRBV20-1 and J is TRBJ1-1; 7 bases match TRBD1. Germline loops: CDR1 DFQATT, CDR2 SNEGSKA (reference sequence). J gave up 6 bases and V 3 bases, and 4 bases lay outside the gene matches. CDR3 size: 12 residues. The CDR3 DNA reads TGCAGTGCTAGTCGGGACAGCCCTGAAGCTTTCTTT. Translated: CSASRDSPEAFF.

In this sample, this clone turned up a few times. The genes are TRBV5-1 and TRBJ2-2, with 9 bases that match TRBD2. After removal of 4 bases from V and 5 bases from J, the junction contained 6 bases not matched to a gene. The CDR3 is made up of 15 amino acids. Germline V gives CDR1 SGHRS, CDR2 YFSETQ. The DNA of the CDR3 is TGCGCCAGCAGCCCCGGGACTAGCAAAACCGGGGAGCTGTTTTTT. Translating it yields CASSPGTSKTGELFF.

V gene TRBV2 combines with J gene TRBJ2-1, with D possibly TRBD1 on 6 matching bases. Trimming left V 4 bases short and J 8 bases short, with 12 bases between. The V gene's germline CDR1 is SNHLY and CDR2 FYNNEI. The CDR3 is made up of 13 amino acids. In DNA, the CDR3 is TGTGCCAGCAGTGGTAGGCAGGGGTATGAGCAGTTCTTC. As protein: CASSGRQGYEQFF. The full variable domain, with the rest looked up from reference TRBV2 and TRBJ2-1, is EPEVTQTPSHQVTQMGQEVILRCVPISNHLYFYWYRQILGQKVEFLVSFYNNEISEKSEIFDDQFSVERPDGSNFTLKIRSTKLEDSAMYFCASSGRQGYEQFFGPGTRLTVL.